The next 21 T cell receptor beta chains were all read from a single sample in a study of T cells after posttransplantation cyclophosphamide. Data came from immunoSEQ multiplex PCR; TCRdb stores just in-frame clones and leaves some out. The repertoire shows about 27,000 clones, none seen only once; the top ten take around 1.7%. Busulfan-fludarabine conditioning, marrow transplant, and cyclophosphamide on days +3 and +4 were administered. Sequences were derived from PBMCs, sampled after allogeneic stem cell transplant with posttransplant cyclophosphamide. Receptors were obtained from a male patient younger than 30 who received an allogeneic stem cell transplant from a related donor, was CMV-positive, and had no GVHD. These T cells may partly come from the graft donor.

This clone was observed a handful of times. This chain links TRBV10-3 with TRBJ2-5; the D gene is possibly TRBD1 (5 bases). TRBJ2-7 explains the end of the DNA better; the J call may be wrong. The CDR3 loop spans 14 amino acids. The V gene's germline CDR1 is ENHRY and CDR2 SYGVKD. In DNA form, the CDR3 reads TGTGCCATCAGTGAAGACAGCCACTCCTACGAGCAGTACTTC. This encodes CAISEDSHSYEQYF.

The chain recombines TRBV6-5 with TRBJ1-5; 8 positions agree with TRBD1. Germline V gene sequence: CDR1 MNHEY, CDR2 SVGAGI. The CDR3 length is 15 residues. After removal of 6 bases from V and 2 bases from J, the junction contained 6 bases not matched to a gene. CDR3 sequence: CASRLEDRGNQPQHF. Written as DNA, the CDR3 is TGTGCCAGCAGATTAGAGGACAGGGGCAATCAGCCCCAGCATTTT.

Comment on this clone: At one end, the junction sequence differs from germline, possibly due to a read error. Written as DNA, the CDR3 is TGCGCCAGCCGCCAAGCGGTTCTTGGGACAGGGGGCCAAGAGACCCAGTACTTC. Amino acids: CASRQAVLGTGGQETQYF. The chain couples TRBV4-3 to TRBJ2-5, with 11 bases lining up with TRBD1. Germline-derived CDR1 and CDR2 are LGHNA and YSLEER. The CDR3 is 18 amino acids.

This clone was seen repeatedly, ten times or more. The rearrangement joins TRBV7-6 to TRBJ1-2; 7 nucleotides match TRBD1. This CDR3 has 14 residues. Germline values: CDR1 SGHVS, CDR2 FNYEAQ. V was clipped by 1 base and J by 8 bases; unmatched bases: 7. CDR3 DNA: TGTGCCAGCAGCTTAGAAGCACAGGGGCCCGGCTACACCTTC. Its protein product is CASSLEAQGPGYTF.

This clone was observed many times. The V gene is TRBV11-2, the J gene TRBJ2-2, with 10 bases fitting TRBD2. Germline CDR1 and CDR2: SGHAT and FQNNGV. This CDR3 region has 19 residues. The V gene end was trimmed by 3 bases and the J gene end by 9 bases; junction bases not matched to a gene: 19. This CDR3 is CASSLKTGLAIPRFRELFF. The CDR3 nucleotides read TGTGCCAGCAGCTTGAAGACGGGACTAGCGATTCCTCGGTTCCGGGAGCTGTTTTTT.

This clone was seen at least ten times. The chain couples TRBV4-2 to TRBJ1-2, with D unresolved. V dropped 1 base and J dropped 3 bases, with 9 bases sitting between them. The CDR3 contains 14 residues. Germline CDR1 LGHNA, CDR2 YNFKEQ. The CDR3 DNA reads as TGTGCCAGCAGCCAAGCGCGGGGATACTATGGCTACACCTTC. Residues: CASSQARGYYGYTF.

This clone was observed at least ten times. This rearrangement joins TRBV7-2 to TRBJ2-1; TRBD2 agrees at 15 bases. The CDR3 is 16 residues long. V lost 4 bases to trimming and J lost 7 bases; unmatched junction nucleotides: 5. Germline V gene sequence: CDR1 SGHTA, CDR2 FQGNSA. CDR3: CASSSPGLAGGNEQFF. CDR3 bases: TGTGCCAGCAGCTCGCCGGGACTAGCGGGAGGTAATGAGCAGTTCTTC.

In this sample, this clone turned up many times. This rearrangement joins TRBV19 to TRBJ2-3; possible D gene TRBD1, 5 bases. Germline CDR1 is LNHDA and CDR2 is SQIVND (reference sequence). The CDR3 loop spans 15 amino acids. Trimming pared 6 bases from V and 2 bases from J, leaving 15 bases between. CDR3 sequence: CASSDRTHNTDTQYF. CDR3 bases: TGTGCCAGTAGCGATAGGACACACAACACAGATACGCAGTATTTT.

This clone was counted at least ten times. V is TRBV20-1 and J is TRBJ1-5, with 7 nucleotides matching TRBD1. After removal of 3 bases from V and 12 bases from J, the junction contained 5 bases not matched to a gene. Germline lookup yields CDR1 DFQATT and CDR2 SNEGSKA (reference sequence). The CDR3 loop spans 11 amino acids. CDR3 in amino acids: CSARTGFVQHF. The CDR3 DNA is TGCAGTGCTAGGACAGGGTTTGTCCAGCATTTT.

This clone turned up a few times. The rearrangement uses TRBV9 and TRBJ2-3; 10 nucleotides match TRBD2. Per the germline V gene, CDR1 is SGDLS and CDR2 is YYNGEE. Trimming cost V 2 bases and J 0 bases; bases outside gene matches: 9. The CDR3 loop spans 18 amino acids. The CDR3 protein is CASSVGAGGLSSTDTQYF. The CDR3 DNA reads as TGTGCCAGCAGCGTGGGAGCGGGGGGGCTATCTAGCACAGATACGCAGTATTTT.

At least ten counts were recorded for this clone. The chain carries TRBV19 and TRBJ1-1, with D unresolved. Germline V gene data show CDR1 as LNHDA and CDR2 as SQIVND (reference sequence). V was cut by 3 bases and J by 1 base, with 6 bases left in between. This CDR3 has 13 amino acids. Here the CDR3 reads CASSMTGNTEAFF. CDR3 DNA: TGTGCCAGTAGTATGACTGGGAACACTGAAGCTTTCTTT.

This clone was seen ten or more times. The chain has TRBV4-1 and TRBJ2-7; 11 nucleotides line up with TRBD1. J lost 4 bases, V lost 2 bases, and 4 bases had no gene match. Germline loops: CDR1 MGHRA, CDR2 YSYEKL. The CDR3 runs to 15 residues. The CDR3 here is CASSQPGQGVYEQYF. CDR3 nucleotide sequence: TGCGCCAGCAGCCAACCGGGACAGGGGGTTTACGAGCAGTACTTC.

This clone was detected many times. The chain has TRBV18 and TRBJ2-1; D gene uncertain. The CDR3 extends over 13 amino acids. Trimming cost V 2 bases and J 5 bases, with 7 bases left between them. Germline loops: CDR1 KGHSH, CDR2 LQKENI. DNA for the CDR3: TGTGCCAGCTCACCATCCTTAGACAATGAGCAGTTCTTC. Encoded protein: CASSPSLDNEQFF.

This clone was counted between two and nine times. A clone one base away is much larger, so this may be a read error. This sequence joins TRBV7-9 and TRBJ2-1; TRBD2 agrees at 12 bases. The CDR3 consists of 18 residues. CDR1 and CDR2 (germline): SEHNR, FQNEAQ (reference sequence). CDR3 in DNA: TGTGCCAGCAGCTTAGGACCCCTCCTAGCGGGAGGGGGCAATGAGCGGTTCTTC. This codes for CASSLGPLLAGGGNERFF.

This clone was picked up many times. The chain joins TRBV7-3 to TRBJ1-1; tentative D call: TRBD1 (5 bases). The V gene's germline CDR1 is SGHTA and CDR2 FQGTGA. V lost 2 bases to trimming and J lost 2 bases, with 9 bases between them. The CDR3 is 14 residues long. CDR3 in DNA: TGTGCCAGCAGCTTAGGAGGGGTTAACACTGAAGCTTTCTTT. It translates to CASSLGGVNTEAFF.

This clone has at least ten counts. V is TRBV5-1 and J is TRBJ2-2; TRBD2 agrees at 8 bases. Germline V gene data show CDR1 as SGHRS and CDR2 as YFSETQ. The CDR3 totals 15 residues. V was pared by 4 bases and J by 2 bases, with 4 bases of the junction left unmatched. The CDR3 here is CASSKLAVNTGELFF. The CDR3 nucleotides are TGCGCCAGCAGCAAACTAGCGGTTAACACCGGGGAGCTGTTTTTT. Drawing the rest from reference TRBV5-1 and TRBJ2-2, the complete variable domain is KAGVTQTPRYLIKTRGQQVTLSCSPISGHRSVSWYQQTPGQGLQFLFEYFSETQRNKGNFPGRFSGRQFSNSRSEMNVSTLELGDSALYLCASSKLAVNTGELFFGEGSRLTVL.

This clone has at least ten counts. V is TRBV28 and J is TRBJ2-1, with D possibly TRBD2 on 5 matching bases. The CDR3 loop spans 12 amino acids. Germline V gene lookup returns CDR1 MDHEN and CDR2 SYDVKM. Trimming removed 1 base at V and 12 bases at J, with 10 bases between. The CDR3 is CASSLYSGGQFF. Written as DNA, the CDR3 is TGTGCCAGCAGTTTATACTCCGGAGGGCAGTTCTTC.

This clone appeared many times. The rearrangement joins TRBV9 to TRBJ2-1; 11 bases are a match to TRBD1. Looked up from germline, CDR1 is SGDLS and CDR2 is YYNGEE. This CDR3 region has 15 residues. After removal of 4 bases from V and 9 bases from J, the junction contained 9 bases not matched to a gene. CDR3 in DNA: TGTGCCAGCAGCTCGGACAGGGGGCAGGTCAGTGAGCAGTTCTTC. Translated, it gives CASSSDRGQVSEQFF.

This clone was detected many times. V gene TRBV6-5 combines with J gene TRBJ1-2, with a weak D call TRBD1 (5 bases). CDR3 size: 14 residues. The germline gives CDR1 MNHEY, CDR2 SVGAGI. V was shortened by 0 bases and J by 6 bases, with 11 bases between the two germline ends. The CDR3 loop is CASSYSGRVNGYTF. CDR3 DNA: TGTGCCAGCAGTTACTCCGGCAGGGTGAATGGCTACACCTTC.

The sample holds many counts of this clone. The chain couples TRBV28 to TRBJ1-3; 8 nucleotides agree with TRBD1. The V gene end was trimmed by 6 bases and the J gene end by 0 bases; junction bases not matched to a gene: 4. The CDR3 runs to 15 residues. Germline CDR1 and CDR2: MDHEN and SYDVKM. The CDR3 nucleotides are TGTGCCAGCAGCCCGGGACAGGTCTCTGGAAACACCATATATTTT. Protein: CASSPGQVSGNTIYF.

This clone was detected many times. The chain joins TRBV11-2 to TRBJ2-7, with 7 positions matching TRBD1. Germline CDR1 SGHAT, CDR2 FQNNGV. The CDR3 is made up of 15 amino acids. The junction had 8 bases not matched to a gene; V was cut back by 3 bases and J by 3 bases. The CDR3 coding sequence is TGTGCCAGCAGCTTCACAGGGGACGGTTACTACGAGCAGTACTTC. Residues: CASSFTGDGYYEQYF.